The entry below describes one T cell receptor (beta chain). Its antigen remains unknown. The sample is drawn from a study of PD-1 blockade in classical Hodgkin lymphoma. Study-wide results and limits: Complete responders showed a baseline diversity that resembled the diversity of newly diagnosed patients.

The assay was immunoSEQ multiplex PCR, and TCRdb's table has in-frame clones only and misses some. The sample consists of 25,000 to 35,000 clones, less than 85% of them appearing once. V lost 0 bases, J lost 4 bases, and 15 bases lay in between. Per germline, CDR1 LGHNA and CDR2 YSLEER. The CDR3 consists of 17 residues. Every one of the patients relapsed after autologous stem cell transplantation (brentuximab vedotin exposure was variable). Here the sequenced sample was peripheral blood mononuclear cells (PBMCs), taken before the second cycle of nivolumab. The clonotype originates from a human donor with classical Hodgkin lymphoma. V usage is TRBV4-3 and J usage is TRBJ2-2, with D perhaps matching TRBD1 (6 bases). CDR3 region: CASSQEVAGAGTGELFF. As DNA, the CDR3 is TGCGCCAGCAGCCAAGAAGTTGCAGGGGCTGGCACCGGGGAGCTGTTTTTT.